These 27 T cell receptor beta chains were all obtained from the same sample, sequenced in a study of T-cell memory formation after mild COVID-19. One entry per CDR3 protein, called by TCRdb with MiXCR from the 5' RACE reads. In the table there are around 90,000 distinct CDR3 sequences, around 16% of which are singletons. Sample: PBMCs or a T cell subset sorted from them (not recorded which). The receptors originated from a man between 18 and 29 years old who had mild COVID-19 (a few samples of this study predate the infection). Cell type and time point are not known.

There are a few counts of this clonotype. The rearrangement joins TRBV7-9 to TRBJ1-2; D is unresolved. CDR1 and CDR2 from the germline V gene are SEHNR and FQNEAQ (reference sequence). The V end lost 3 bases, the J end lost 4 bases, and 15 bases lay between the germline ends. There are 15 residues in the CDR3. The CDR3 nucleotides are TGTGCCAGCAGCTTGGCGGACCCCTACATCTATGGCTACACCTTC. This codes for CASSLADPYIYGYTF.

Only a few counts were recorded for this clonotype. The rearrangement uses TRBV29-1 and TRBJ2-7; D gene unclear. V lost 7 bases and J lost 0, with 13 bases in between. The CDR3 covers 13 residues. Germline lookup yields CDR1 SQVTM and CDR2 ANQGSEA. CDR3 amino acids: CSALTDNSYEQYF. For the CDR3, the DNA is TGCAGCGCCCTGACTGACAACTCCTACGAGCAGTACTTC.

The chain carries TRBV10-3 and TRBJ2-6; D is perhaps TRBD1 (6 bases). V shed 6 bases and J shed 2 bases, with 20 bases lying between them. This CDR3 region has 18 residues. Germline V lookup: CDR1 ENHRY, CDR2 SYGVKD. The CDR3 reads CAIRKEQGALAGANVLTF. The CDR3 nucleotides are TGTGCCATCAGGAAAGAACAGGGTGCTCTGGCTGGGGCCAACGTCCTGACTTTC.

CDR3: CASSYAASGAPTDTQYF. CDR3 bases: TGTGCCAGCAGTTACGCGGCTAGCGGGGCACCCACAGATACGCAGTATTTT. The chain combines TRBV6-2 or TRBV6-3 with TRBJ2-3; TRBD2 matches 9 bases. The CDR3 extends over 17 amino acids. Germline V gene sequence: CDR1 MNHEY, CDR2 SVGEGT. The J segment lost 2 bases and the V segment lost 2 bases, leaving 8 bases of the junction unmatched.

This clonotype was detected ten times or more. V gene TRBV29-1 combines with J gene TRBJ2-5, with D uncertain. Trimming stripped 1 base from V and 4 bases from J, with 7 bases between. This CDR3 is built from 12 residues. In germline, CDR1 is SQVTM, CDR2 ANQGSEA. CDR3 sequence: CSVEARLETQYF. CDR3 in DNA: TGCAGCGTTGAAGCCAGGCTAGAGACCCAGTACTTC.

The CDR3, as DNA: TGTGCCACCAGCAGGTGGGGACGAAATATCGAGCAGTACTTC. Amino acid sequence: CATSRWGRNIEQYF. The chain has TRBV15 and TRBJ2-7; D tentatively fits TRBD1 or TRBD2 (5 bases each). The CDR3 is made up of 14 amino acids. The germline V and J ends were trimmed by 3 bases and 6 bases, with 15 bases remaining between them. Germline CDR1 LNHNV, CDR2 YYDKDF (reference sequence). Full variable domain (missing parts from reference TRBV15 and TRBJ2-7): DAMVIQNPRYQVTQFGKPVTLSCSQTLNHNVMYWYQQKSSQAPKLLFHYYDKDFNNEADTPDNFQSRRPNTSFCFLDIRSPGLGDTAMYLCATSRWGRNIEQYFGPGTRLTVT.

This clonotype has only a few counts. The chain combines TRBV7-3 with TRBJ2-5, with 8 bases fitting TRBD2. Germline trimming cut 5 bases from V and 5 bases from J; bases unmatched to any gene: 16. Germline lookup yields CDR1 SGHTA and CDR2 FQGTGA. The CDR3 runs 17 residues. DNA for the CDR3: TGTGCCAGCAGCCCATACCCCTCGGCGGGGGGTAGGGAGACCCAGTACTTC. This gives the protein CASSPYPSAGGRETQYF. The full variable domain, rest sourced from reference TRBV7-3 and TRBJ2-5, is GAGVSQTPSNKVTEKGKYVELRCDPISGHTALYWYRQSLGQGPEFLIYFQGTGAADDSGLPNDRFFAVRPEGSVSTLKIQRTERGDSAVYLCASSPYPSAGGRETQYFGPGTRLLVL.

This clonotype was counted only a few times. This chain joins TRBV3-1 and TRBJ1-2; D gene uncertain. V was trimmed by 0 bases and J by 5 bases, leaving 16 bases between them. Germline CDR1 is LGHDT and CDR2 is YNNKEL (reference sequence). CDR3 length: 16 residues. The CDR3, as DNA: TGTGCCAGCAGCCAAGATTCGAGGGCACCTCGATATGGCTACACCTTC. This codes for CASSQDSRAPRYGYTF.

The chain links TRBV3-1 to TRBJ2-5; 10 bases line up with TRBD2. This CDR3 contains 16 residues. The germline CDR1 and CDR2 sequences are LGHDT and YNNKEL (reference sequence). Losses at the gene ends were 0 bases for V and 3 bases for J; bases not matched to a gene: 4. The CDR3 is CASSQESSGGEETQYF. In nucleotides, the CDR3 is TGTGCCAGCAGCCAAGAGTCCAGCGGGGGGGAAGAGACCCAGTACTTC.

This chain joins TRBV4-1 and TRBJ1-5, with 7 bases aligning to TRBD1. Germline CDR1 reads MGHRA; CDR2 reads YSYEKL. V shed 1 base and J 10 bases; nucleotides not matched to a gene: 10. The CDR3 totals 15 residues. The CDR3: CASSQGRQGGFPQHF. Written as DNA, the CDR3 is TGCGCCAGCAGCCAAGGCCGACAGGGTGGCTTCCCCCAGCATTTT.

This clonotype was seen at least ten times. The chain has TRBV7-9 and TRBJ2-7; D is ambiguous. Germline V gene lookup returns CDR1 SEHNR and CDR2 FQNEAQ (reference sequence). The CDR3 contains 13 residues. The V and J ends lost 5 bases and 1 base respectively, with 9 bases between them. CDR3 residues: CASSLGPSYEQYV. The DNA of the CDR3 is TGTGCCAGCAGCCTAGGCCCTTCCTACGAGCAGTACGTC.

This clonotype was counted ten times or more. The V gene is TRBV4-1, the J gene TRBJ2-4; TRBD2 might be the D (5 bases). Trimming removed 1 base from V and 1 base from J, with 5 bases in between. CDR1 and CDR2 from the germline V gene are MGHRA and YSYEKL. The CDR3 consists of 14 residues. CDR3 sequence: CASSQGGAKNIQYF. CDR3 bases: TGCGCCAGCAGCCAAGGAGGGGCCAAAAACATTCAGTACTTC.

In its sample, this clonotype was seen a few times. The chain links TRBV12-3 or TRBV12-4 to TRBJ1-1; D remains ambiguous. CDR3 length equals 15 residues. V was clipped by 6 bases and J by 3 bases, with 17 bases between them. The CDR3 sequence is CASSSDGIVYTEAFF. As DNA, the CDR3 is TGTGCCAGCAGCTCCGACGGGATAGTTTACACTGAAGCTTTCTTT.

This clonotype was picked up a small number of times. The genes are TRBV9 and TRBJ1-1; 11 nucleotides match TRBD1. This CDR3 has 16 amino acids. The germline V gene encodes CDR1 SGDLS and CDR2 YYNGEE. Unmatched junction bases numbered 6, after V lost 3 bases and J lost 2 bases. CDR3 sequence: CASSDGQGATNTEAFF. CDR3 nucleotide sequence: TGTGCCAGCAGCGACGGACAGGGGGCGACTAACACTGAAGCTTTCTTT.

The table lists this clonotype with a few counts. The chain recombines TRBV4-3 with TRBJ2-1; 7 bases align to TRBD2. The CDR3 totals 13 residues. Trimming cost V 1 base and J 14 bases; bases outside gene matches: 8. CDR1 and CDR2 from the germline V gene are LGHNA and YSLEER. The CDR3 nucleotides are TGCGCCAGCAGCCAAGGGACTAGACTTCGGAAGTTCTTC. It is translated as CASSQGTRLRKFF.

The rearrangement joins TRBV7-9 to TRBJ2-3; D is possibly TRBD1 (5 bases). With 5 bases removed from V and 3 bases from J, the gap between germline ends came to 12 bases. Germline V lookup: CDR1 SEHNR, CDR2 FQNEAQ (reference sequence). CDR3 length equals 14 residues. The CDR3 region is CASSRTLGTDTQYF. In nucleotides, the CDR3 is TGTGCCAGCAGCCGGACACTGGGTACAGATACGCAGTATTTT.

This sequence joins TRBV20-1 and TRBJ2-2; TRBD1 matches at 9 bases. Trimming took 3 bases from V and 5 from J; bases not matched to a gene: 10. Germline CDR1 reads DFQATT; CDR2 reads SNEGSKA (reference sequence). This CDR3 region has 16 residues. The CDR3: CSASQGQGLVTGELFF. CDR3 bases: TGCAGTGCTAGCCAAGGACAGGGGTTGGTTACCGGGGAGCTGTTTTTT.

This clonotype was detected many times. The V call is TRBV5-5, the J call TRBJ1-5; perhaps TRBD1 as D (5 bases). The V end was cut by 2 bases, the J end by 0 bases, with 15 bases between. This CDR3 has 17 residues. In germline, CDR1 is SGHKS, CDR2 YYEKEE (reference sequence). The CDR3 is CASSFLFGGYSNQPQHF. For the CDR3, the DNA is TGTGCCAGCAGCTTCCTTTTCGGGGGATATAGCAATCAGCCCCAGCATTTT.

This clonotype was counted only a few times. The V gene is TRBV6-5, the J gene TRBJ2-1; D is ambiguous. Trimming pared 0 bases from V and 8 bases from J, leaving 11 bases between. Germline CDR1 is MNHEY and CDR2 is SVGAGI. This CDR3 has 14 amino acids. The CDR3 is CASSYSGTADEQFF. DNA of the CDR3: TGTGCCAGCAGTTACTCGGGTACGGCGGATGAGCAGTTCTTC.

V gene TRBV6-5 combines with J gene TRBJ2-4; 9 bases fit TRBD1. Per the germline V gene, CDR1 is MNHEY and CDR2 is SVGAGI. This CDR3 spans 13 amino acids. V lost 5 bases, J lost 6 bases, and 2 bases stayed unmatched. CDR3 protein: CASSDRGGNIQYF. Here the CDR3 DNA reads TGTGCCAGCAGTGACAGGGGGGGAAACATTCAGTACTTC.

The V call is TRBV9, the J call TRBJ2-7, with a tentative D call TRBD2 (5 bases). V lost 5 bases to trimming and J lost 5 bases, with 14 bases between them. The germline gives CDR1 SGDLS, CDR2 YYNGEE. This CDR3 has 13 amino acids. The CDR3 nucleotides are TGTGCCAGCAGTGCGGGCAGTGGGGACGAGCAGTACTTC. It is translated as CASSAGSGDEQYF.

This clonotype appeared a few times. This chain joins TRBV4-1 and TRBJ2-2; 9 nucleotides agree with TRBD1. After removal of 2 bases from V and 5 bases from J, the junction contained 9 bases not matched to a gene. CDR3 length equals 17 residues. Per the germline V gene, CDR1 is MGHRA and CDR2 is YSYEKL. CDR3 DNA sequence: TGCGCCAGCAGCCAAAAAGAGGACAGGGGCGCTACCGGGGAGCTGTTTTTT. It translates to CASSQKEDRGATGELFF.

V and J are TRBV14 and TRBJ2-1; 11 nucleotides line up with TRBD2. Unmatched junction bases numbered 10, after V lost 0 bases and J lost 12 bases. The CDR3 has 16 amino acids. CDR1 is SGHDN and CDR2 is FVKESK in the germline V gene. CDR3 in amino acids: CASSQDPSGGKSGQFF. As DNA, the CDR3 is TGTGCCAGCAGCCAAGACCCTAGCGGGGGGAAGTCTGGGCAGTTCTTC.

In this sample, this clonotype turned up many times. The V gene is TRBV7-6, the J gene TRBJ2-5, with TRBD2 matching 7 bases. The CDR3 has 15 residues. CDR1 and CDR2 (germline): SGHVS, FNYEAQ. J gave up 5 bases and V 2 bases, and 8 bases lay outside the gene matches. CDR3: CASSLRSGMFETQYF. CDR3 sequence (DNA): TGTGCCAGCAGCTTAAGGAGCGGGATGTTTGAGACCCAGTACTTC.

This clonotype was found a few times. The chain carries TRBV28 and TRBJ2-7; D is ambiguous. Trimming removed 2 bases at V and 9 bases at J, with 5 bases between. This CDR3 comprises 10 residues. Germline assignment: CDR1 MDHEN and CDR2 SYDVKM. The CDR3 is CASSLKVQYV. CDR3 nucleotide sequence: TGTGCCAGCAGTTTAAAAGTGCAGTACGTC.

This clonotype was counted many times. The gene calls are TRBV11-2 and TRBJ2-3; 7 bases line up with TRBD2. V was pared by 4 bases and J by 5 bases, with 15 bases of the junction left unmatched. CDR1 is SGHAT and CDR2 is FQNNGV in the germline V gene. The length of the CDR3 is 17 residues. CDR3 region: CASSWVGGLAVVDTQYF. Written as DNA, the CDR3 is TGTGCCAGCAGCTGGGTGGGTGGGCTAGCGGTTGTAGATACGCAGTATTTT.

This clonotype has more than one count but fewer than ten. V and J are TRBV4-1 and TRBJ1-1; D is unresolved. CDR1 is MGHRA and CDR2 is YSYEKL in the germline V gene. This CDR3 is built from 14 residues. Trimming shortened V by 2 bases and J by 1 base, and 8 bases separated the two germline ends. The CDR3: CASSQFIGNTEAFF. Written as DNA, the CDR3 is TGCGCCAGCAGCCAATTCATCGGGAACACTGAAGCTTTCTTT.